These T cell receptor beta chains were read from a single sample in a study of cytomegalovirus exposure and HLA in healthy donors. The protocol was immunoSEQ multiplex PCR, while the TCRdb copy is restricted to in-frame clones and leaves out a portion. The sample lists 75,000 to 100,000 clones; over 70% were seen once. Sequencing was carried out using PBMCs. Receptors were obtained from a man in his 60s in good health and CMV-seronegative. CDR3s include the opening cysteine and the closing phenylalanine or tryptophan. The D gene is left open where the match is weak. A row's size may be missing; if present it is once, few, many or a size class.

CASTQRAEGDEQYF,TGTGCCAGCACCCAAAGGGCCGAAGGGGACGAGCAGTACTTC,TRBJ2-7,TRBV28,NA,NA
CASSFNRGPLEQYF,TGTGCCAGCAGCTTCAACAGGGGGCCCCTGGAGCAGTACTTC,TRBJ2-7,TRBV7-2,TRBD1,NA
CASSLRVPGGYEQYF,TGTGCCAGCAGCTTACGGGTTCCGGGGGGCTACGAGCAGTACTTC,TRBJ2-7,TRBV7-2,TRBD2,NA
CASSVRTGDEDTQYF,TGCGCCAGCAGCGTCCGGACAGGGGACGAAGATACGCAGTATTTT,TRBJ2-3,TRBV5-1,TRBD1,NA
CASSWEGSYNEQFF,TGTGCCAGCAGTTGGGAGGGTTCCTACAATGAGCAGTTCTTC,TRBJ2-1,TRBV6-5,TRBD2,NA
CASSSLGSDNYNEQFF,TGTGCCAGCAGTTCCCTCGGTAGCGATAACTACAATGAGCAGTTCTTC,TRBJ2-1,TRBV27,NA,NA
CASTQGQGAGYGYTF,TGTGCCAGTACTCAGGGACAGGGGGCCGGCTATGGCTACACCTTC,TRBJ1-2,TRBV19,TRBD1,NA
CASSTEGEKLFF,TGTGCCAGTAGTACCGAGGGAGAAAAACTGTTTTTT,TRBJ1-4,TRBV19,NA,NA
CASSRIGQGSYNEQFF,TGTGCCAGCAGCCGCATAGGACAGGGTTCCTACAATGAGCAGTTCTTC,TRBJ2-1,TRBV14,TRBD1,NA
CASRGTGEETQYF,TGTGCCAGTAGAGGAACGGGGGAAGAGACCCAGTACTTC,TRBJ2-5,TRBV19,NA,once
CASSSLRGVTYEQYF,TGTGCCAGCAGTTCCCTTCGGGGAGTGACCTACGAGCAGTACTTC,TRBJ2-7,TRBV6-5,NA,NA
CASSLDLADGWKTQYF,TGTGCCAGCAGCTTGGATCTAGCGGACGGATGGAAGACCCAGTACTTC,TRBJ2-5,TRBV5-4,TRBD2,NA
CASSPGVAGYYNEQFF,TGCGCCAGCAGCCCCGGGGTCGCGGGGTACTACAATGAGCAGTTCTTC,TRBJ2-1,TRBV5-1,NA,NA
CAIRTSDRGQETQYF,TGTGCCATCAGGACTTCGGACAGGGGCCAAGAGACCCAGTACTTC,TRBJ2-5,TRBV10-3,TRBD1,few
CASSYRGKADTEAFF,TGTGCCAGCAGTTACCGGGGGAAGGCGGACACTGAAGCTTTCTTT,TRBJ1-1,TRBV6-5,NA,few
CASSLNPGSNTEAFF,TGTGCCAGCAGCTTAAACCCGGGGAGTAACACTGAAGCTTTCTTT,TRBJ1-1,TRBV7-2,NA,NA
CASVGGAYNEQFF,TGTGCCAGCGTCGGGGGGGCCTACAATGAGCAGTTCTTC,TRBJ2-1,TRBV6-1,TRBD2,NA